This is a list of T cell receptor beta chains from one sample in a study of T cell responses to AZD1222 COVID-19 vaccine. Assay: immunoSEQ multiplex PCR; the TCRdb copy retains only in-frame clones and omits some. The sample contains 90,000 to 110,000 clones, 88% of which appear only once. The sample consisted of peripheral blood, taken on day 0 of AZD1222 vaccination. These receptors all come from an adult in good health. Each CDR3 is given with its conserved first and last residue. The D gene is left open where the match is weak. The listing skips clone size in some rows; elsewhere it reads once, few, many or a size class.

V gene	D gene	J gene	clone size	CDR3 protein	CDR3 DNA
TRBV2	NA	TRBJ2-5	once	CASRRDATGRRETQYF	TGTGCCAGCAGGAGGGACGCAACAGGGCGGAGGGAGACCCAGTACTTC
TRBV9	TRBD2	TRBJ2-1	NA	CASSVEDFGGDEQFF	TGTGCCAGCAGCGTAGAGGACTTCGGGGGGGATGAGCAGTTCTTC
TRBV9	TRBD2	TRBJ2-2	NA	CASSVESLAGIGELFF	TGTGCCAGCAGCGTGGAAAGTCTAGCGGGCATCGGGGAGCTGTTTTTT
TRBV12-3/TRBV12-4	TRBD1	TRBJ1-5	NA	CASSPDREQPQHF	TGTGCCAGCAGCCCGGACAGGGAGCAGCCCCAGCATTTT
TRBV5-4	TRBD1	TRBJ2-2	NA	CASSLPDRGHTGELFF	TGTGCCAGCAGCTTGCCAGACAGGGGTCACACCGGGGAGCTGTTTTTT
TRBV11-3	NA	TRBJ2-1	NA	CASSLSEHEQFF	TGTGCCAGCAGCCTCAGCGAGCATGAGCAGTTCTTC
TRBV5-1	TRBD2	TRBJ2-3	NA	CASSLATSGKTDTQYF	TGCGCCAGCAGCTTGGCCACTAGCGGGAAAACAGATACGCAGTATTTT
TRBV13	TRBD2	TRBJ2-1	NA	CASSLQPPLAGADNEQFF	TGTGCCAGCAGCTTACAACCTCCACTGGCGGGAGCTGACAATGAGCAGTTCTTC
TRBV19	NA	TRBJ2-1	once	CASTRGALYNEQFF	TGTGCCAGTACCCGGGGGGCCCTCTACAATGAGCAGTTCTTC
TRBV6-5	NA	TRBJ2-2	NA	CASSYGPGTNTGELFF	TGTGCCAGCAGTTACGGGCCAGGGACGAACACCGGGGAGCTGTTTTTT
TRBV19	NA	TRBJ2-5	NA	CASSIWGSETQYF	TGTGCCAGTAGTATTTGGGGATCAGAGACCCAGTACTTC
TRBV7-3	NA	TRBJ2-2	NA	CASSSRERWLAGTGELFF	TGTGCCAGCAGCTCCCGAGAACGGTGGCTAGCTGGCACCGGGGAGCTGTTTTTT
TRBV18	NA	TRBJ1-1	NA	CASSPELTDNTEAFF	TGTGCCAGCTCACCAGAGTTAACGGATAACACTGAAGCTTTCTTT
TRBV25-1	NA	TRBJ1-2	NA	CASSEPRDPYGYTF	TGTGCCAGCAGTGAACCCCGCGATCCCTATGGCTACACCTTC
TRBV5-1	NA	TRBJ2-1	NA	CASSFSLATYNEQFF	TGCGCCAGCAGCTTTAGCCTAGCGACCTACAATGAGCAGTTCTTC
TRBV28	NA	TRBJ2-5	NA	CASSRQLQETQYF	TGTGCCAGCTCCCGACAGTTACAAGAGACCCAGTACTTC
TRBV30	NA	TRBJ1-5	NA	CAWSLGGYSNQPQHF	TGTGCCTGGAGCCTCGGGGGCTACAGCAATCAGCCCCAGCATTTT
TRBV7-6	NA	TRBJ2-7	NA	CASSPLELGEQYF	TGTGCCAGCAGCCCCCTCGAGTTAGGGGAGCAGTACTTC
TRBV25-1	NA	TRBJ1-2	once	CASSFSSASYGYTF	TGTGCCAGCAGTTTCTCCTCAGCCAGTTATGGCTACACCTTC
TRBV5-1	NA	TRBJ2-7	NA	CASRMQASSYEQYF	TGCGCCAGCAGAATGCAGGCTAGCTCCTACGAGCAGTACTTC
TRBV6-2/TRBV6-3	NA	TRBJ2-7	once	CASSQTEASPVGQYF	TGTGCCAGCAGCCAGACAGAAGCCTCCCCTGTTGGGCAGTACTTC
TRBV10-3	TRBD1	TRBJ1-1	NA	CATGTAMNTEAFF	TGTGCCACCGGGACAGCCATGAACACTGAAGCTTTCTTT
TRBV4-2	TRBD2	TRBJ2-1	few	CASSPGLAGSPNHEQFF	TGTGCCAGCAGCCCCGGGCTAGCGGGATCACCGAACCATGAGCAGTTCTTC
TRBV7-7	TRBD2	TRBJ2-2	NA	CASSPSGRGNTGELFF	TGTGCCAGCAGCCCGAGCGGGAGGGGGAACACCGGGGAGCTGTTTTTT
TRBV20-1	NA	TRBJ2-1	NA	CSALWNEQFF	TGCAGTGCGCTTTGGAATGAGCAGTTCTTC
TRBV24-1	NA	TRBJ2-7	NA	CATSDLVDEQYF	TGTGCCACCAGTGATTTGGTTGACGAGCAGTACTTC
TRBV6-5	NA	TRBJ1-2	once	CASSYSRGRGYTF	TGTGCCAGCAGTTACTCTAGGGGTCGGGGCTACACCTTC
TRBV15	TRBD1	TRBJ1-2	NA	CATRDRANDNYGYTF	TGTGCCACCAGAGACAGGGCCAACGATAACTATGGCTACACCTTC
TRBV2	TRBD2	TRBJ2-7	once	CASTFSGSSYEQYF	TGTGCCAGCACCTTTAGCGGGAGTAGTTACGAGCAGTACTTC
TRBV11-1	NA	TRBJ2-1	once	CASSLGPWNEQFF	TGTGCCAGCAGCTTGGGGCCTTGGAATGAGCAGTTCTTC
TRBV12-3/TRBV12-4	NA	TRBJ2-7	NA	CASTVGDYEQYF	TGTGCCAGCACAGTGGGAGACTACGAGCAGTACTTC
TRBV30	NA	TRBJ2-7	NA	CAWSDSSYEQYF	TGTGCCTGGAGTGACAGCTCCTACGAGCAGTACTTC
TRBV30	TRBD2	TRBJ2-3	NA	CAWSTAQLARGAPSTDTQYF	TGTGCCTGGAGTACCGCCCAACTAGCGAGAGGAGCACCATCCACAGATACGCAGTATTTT
TRBV5-1	NA	TRBJ2-3	few	CASSLPTGTIDTQYF	TGCGCCAGCAGCTTGCCGACGGGCACGATAGATACGCAGTATTTT
TRBV7-6	NA	TRBJ1-2	once	CASSPRSGGGYGYTF	TGTGCCAGCAGCCCCAGATCTGGGGGCGGCTATGGCTACACCTTC
TRBV12-3/TRBV12-4	NA	TRBJ2-7	NA	CASSLAGSYEQYF	TGTGCCAGCAGTTTGGCAGGATCCTACGAGCAGTACTTC